Included here is one T cell receptor (beta chain) sequence, with context. The protocol was immunoSEQ multiplex PCR, while the TCRdb copy is restricted to in-frame clones and leaves out a portion. This sample has 130,000 to 150,000 clones, with around 81% found just once. This CDR3 spans 14 amino acids. The V and J ends lost 5 bases and 8 bases, in that order; junction bases with no gene match: 10. Germline loops: CDR1 MNHEY, CDR2 SVGAGI. The record originates from a study of blood T cell repertoires in COVID-19. The source is a human donor in a cohort sampled during active COVID-19. V and J are TRBV6-5 and TRBJ1-2, with 8 bases identical to TRBD1. Sample: peripheral blood. The DNA of the CDR3 is TGTGCCAGCAGTCACGACGACAGGGGTTTAGGCTACACCTTC. This encodes CASSHDDRGLGYTF.